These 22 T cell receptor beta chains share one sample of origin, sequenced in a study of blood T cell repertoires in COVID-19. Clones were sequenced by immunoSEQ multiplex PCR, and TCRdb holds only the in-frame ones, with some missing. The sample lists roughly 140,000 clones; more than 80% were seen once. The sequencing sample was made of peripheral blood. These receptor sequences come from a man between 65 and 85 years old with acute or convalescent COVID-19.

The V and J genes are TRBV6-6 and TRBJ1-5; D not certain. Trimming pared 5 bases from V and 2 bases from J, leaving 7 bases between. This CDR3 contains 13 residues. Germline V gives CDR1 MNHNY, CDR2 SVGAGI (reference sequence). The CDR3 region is CASSTPGNQPQHF. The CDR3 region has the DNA TGTGCCAGCAGTACGCCGGGCAATCAGCCCCAGCATTTT.

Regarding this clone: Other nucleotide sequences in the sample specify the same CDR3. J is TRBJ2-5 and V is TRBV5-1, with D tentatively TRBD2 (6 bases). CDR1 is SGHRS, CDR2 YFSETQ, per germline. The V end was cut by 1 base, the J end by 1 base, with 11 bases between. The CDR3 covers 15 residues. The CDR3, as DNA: TGCGCCAGCAGCTTGAGTGCCGGGGGCCAAGAGACCCAGTACTTC. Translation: CASSLSAGGQETQYF. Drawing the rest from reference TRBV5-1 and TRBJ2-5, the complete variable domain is KAGVTQTPRYLIKTRGQQVTLSCSPISGHRSVSWYQQTPGQGLQFLFEYFSETQRNKGNFPGRFSGRQFSNSRSEMNVSTLELGDSALYLCASSLSAGGQETQYFGPGTRLLVL.

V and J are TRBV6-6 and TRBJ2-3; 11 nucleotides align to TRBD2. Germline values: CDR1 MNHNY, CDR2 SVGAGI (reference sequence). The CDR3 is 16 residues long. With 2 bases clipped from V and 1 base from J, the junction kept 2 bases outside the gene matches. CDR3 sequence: CASSYLTSGGTDTQYF. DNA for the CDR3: TGTGCCAGCAGTTACCTGACTAGCGGGGGCACAGATACGCAGTATTTT.

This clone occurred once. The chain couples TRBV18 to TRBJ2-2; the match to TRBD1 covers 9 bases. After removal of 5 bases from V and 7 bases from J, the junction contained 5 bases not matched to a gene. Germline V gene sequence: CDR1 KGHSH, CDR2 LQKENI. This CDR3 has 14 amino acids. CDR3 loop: CASSAQGAGGELFF. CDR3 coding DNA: TGTGCCAGCTCAGCACAGGGGGCTGGCGGGGAGCTGTTTTTT.

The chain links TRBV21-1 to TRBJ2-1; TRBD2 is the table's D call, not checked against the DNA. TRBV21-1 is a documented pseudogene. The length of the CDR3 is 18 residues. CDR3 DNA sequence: TGTGCCAGCAGCAAAGAAGGAGTAGGGAGGGTGACGGACAATGAGCAGTTCTTC. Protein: CASSKEGVGRVTDNEQFF.

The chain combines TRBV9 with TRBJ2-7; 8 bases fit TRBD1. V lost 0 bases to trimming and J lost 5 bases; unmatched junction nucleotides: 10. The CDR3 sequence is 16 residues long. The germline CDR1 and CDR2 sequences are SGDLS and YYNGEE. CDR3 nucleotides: TGTGCCAGCAGCGTAGGACCCCAGGGGGCTGAGAACGAGCAGTACTTC. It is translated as CASSVGPQGAENEQYF. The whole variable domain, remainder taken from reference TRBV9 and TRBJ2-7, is DSGVTQTPKHLITATGQRVTLRCSPRSGDLSVYWYQQSLDQGLQFLIQYYNGEERAKGNILERFSAQQFPDLHSELNLSSLELGDSALYFCASSVGPQGAENEQYFGPGTRLTVT.

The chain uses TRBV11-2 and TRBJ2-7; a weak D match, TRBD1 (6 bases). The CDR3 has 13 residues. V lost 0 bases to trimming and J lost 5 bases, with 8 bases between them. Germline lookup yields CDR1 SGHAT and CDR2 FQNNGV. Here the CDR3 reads CASSLDEGDEQYF. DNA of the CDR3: TGTGCCAGCAGCTTAGACGAGGGGGACGAGCAGTACTTC.

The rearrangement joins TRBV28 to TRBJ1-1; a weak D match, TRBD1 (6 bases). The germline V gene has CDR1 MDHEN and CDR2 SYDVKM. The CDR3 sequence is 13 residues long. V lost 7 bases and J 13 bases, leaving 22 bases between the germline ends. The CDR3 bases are TGTGCCAGCACCCCCCCGAGGGGGACACGGGGTTTCTTT. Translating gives CASTPPRGTRGFF.

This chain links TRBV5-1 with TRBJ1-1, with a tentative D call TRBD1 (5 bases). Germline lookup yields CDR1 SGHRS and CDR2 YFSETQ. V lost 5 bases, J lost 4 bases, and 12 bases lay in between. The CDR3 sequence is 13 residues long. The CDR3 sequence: CASRPTERTEAFF. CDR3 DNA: TGCGCCAGCAGACCGACAGAACGCACTGAAGCTTTCTTT.

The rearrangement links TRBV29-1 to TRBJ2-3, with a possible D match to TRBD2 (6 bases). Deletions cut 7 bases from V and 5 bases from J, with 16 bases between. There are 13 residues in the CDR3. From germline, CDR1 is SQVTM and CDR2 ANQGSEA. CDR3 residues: CSARGGAVDTQYF. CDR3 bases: TGCAGCGCCCGAGGCGGGGCGGTAGATACGCAGTATTTT.

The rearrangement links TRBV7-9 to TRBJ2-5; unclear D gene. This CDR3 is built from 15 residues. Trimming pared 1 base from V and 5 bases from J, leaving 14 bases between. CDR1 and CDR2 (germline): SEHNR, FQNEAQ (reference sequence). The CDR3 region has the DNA TGTGCCAGCAGCTTAGATTATCGTCTATCGGAGACCCAGTACTTC. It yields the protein CASSLDYRLSETQYF.

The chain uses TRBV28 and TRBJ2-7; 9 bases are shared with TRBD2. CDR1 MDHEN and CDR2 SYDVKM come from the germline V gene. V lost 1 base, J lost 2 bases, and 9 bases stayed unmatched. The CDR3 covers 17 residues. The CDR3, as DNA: TGTGCCAGCAGTTTATCACCCCAAGCGGGAGGAGCCTACGAGCAGTACTTC. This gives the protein CASSLSPQAGGAYEQYF.

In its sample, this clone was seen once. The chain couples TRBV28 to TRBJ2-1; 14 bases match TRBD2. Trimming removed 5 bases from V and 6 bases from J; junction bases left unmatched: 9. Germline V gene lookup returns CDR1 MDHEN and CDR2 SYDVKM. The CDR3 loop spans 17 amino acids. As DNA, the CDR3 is TGTGCCAGCAGTCCAAGACTAGGACTAGCGGGAGGCAATGAGCAGTTCTTC. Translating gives CASSPRLGLAGGNEQFF.

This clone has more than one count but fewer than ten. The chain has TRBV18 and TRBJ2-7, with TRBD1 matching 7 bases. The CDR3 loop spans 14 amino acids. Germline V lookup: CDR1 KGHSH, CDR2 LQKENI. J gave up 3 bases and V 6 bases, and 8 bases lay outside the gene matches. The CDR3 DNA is TGTGCCAGCTCCCCTGACAGGGCGGACTACGAGCAGTACTTC. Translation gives CASSPDRADYEQYF. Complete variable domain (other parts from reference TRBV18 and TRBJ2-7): NAGVMQNPRHLVRRRGQEARLRCSPMKGHSHVYWYRQLPEEGLKFMVYLQKENIIDESGMPKERFSAEFPKEGPSILRIQQVVRGDSAAYFCASSPDRADYEQYFGPGTRLTVT.

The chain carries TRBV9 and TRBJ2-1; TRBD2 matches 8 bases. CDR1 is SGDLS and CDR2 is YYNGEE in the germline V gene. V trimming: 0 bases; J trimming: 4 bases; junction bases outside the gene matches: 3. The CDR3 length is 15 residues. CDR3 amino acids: CASSVAGGPYNEQFF. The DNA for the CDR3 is TGTGCCAGCAGCGTAGCGGGAGGGCCGTACAATGAGCAGTTCTTC.

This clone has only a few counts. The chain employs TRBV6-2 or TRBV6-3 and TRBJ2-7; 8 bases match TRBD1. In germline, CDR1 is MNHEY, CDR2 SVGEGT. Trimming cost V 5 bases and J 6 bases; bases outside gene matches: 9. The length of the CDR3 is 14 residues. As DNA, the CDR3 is TGTGCCAGCAGTGCTGACAGGGGTGGGGCCGAGCAGTACTTC. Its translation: CASSADRGGAEQYF.

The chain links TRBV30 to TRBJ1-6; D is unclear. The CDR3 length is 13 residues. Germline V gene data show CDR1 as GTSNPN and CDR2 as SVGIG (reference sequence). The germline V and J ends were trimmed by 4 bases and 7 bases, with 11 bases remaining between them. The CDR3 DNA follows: TGTGCCTGGAATCTCGGGGAAAATTCACCCCTCCACTTT. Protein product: CAWNLGENSPLHF.

The CDR3 DNA follows: TGCGCCAGCAGCTTGGAATCGGGGGCCAACGTCCTGACTTTC. As protein: CASSLESGANVLTF. The chain joins TRBV5-1 to TRBJ2-6; no definite D call. CDR3 length equals 14 residues. In germline, CDR1 is SGHRS, CDR2 YFSETQ. Trimming took 0 bases from V and 4 from J, leaving 5 bases between them.

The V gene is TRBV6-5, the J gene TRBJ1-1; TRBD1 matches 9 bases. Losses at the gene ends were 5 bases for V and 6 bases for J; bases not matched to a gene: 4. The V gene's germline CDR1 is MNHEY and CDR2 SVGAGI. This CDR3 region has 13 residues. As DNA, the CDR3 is TGTGCCAGCAGTCGGACAGGGGAGGCTGAAGCTTTCTTT. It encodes CASSRTGEAEAFF.

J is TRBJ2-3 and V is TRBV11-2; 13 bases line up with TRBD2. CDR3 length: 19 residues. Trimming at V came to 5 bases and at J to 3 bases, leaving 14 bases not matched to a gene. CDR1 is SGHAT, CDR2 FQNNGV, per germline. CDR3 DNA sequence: TGTGCCAGCAGCCGTACTAGCGGGAGGGCCATGAGTAGGACAGATACGCAGTATTTT. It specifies CASSRTSGRAMSRTDTQYF. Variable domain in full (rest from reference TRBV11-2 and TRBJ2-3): EAGVAQSPRYKIIEKRQSVAFWCNPISGHATLYWYQQILGQGPKLLIQFQNNGVVDDSQLPKDRFSAERLKGVDSTLKIQPAKLEDSAVYLCASSRTSGRAMSRTDTQYFGPGTRLTVL.

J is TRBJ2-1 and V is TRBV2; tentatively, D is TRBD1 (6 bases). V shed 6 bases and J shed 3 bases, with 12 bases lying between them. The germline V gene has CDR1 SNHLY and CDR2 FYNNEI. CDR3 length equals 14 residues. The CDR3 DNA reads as TGTGCCAGCAGCCCCCGGACAGACTACAATGAGCAGTTCTTC. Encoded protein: CASSPRTDYNEQFF. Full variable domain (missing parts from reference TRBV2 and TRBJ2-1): EPEVTQTPSHQVTQMGQEVILRCVPISNHLYFYWYRQILGQKVEFLVSFYNNEISEKSEIFDDQFSVERPDGSNFTLKIRSTKLEDSAMYFCASSPRTDYNEQFFGPGTRLTVL.

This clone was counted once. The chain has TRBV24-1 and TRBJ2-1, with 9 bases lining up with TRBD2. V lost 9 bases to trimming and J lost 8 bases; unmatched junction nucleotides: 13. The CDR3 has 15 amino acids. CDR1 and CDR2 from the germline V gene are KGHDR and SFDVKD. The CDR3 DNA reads TGTGCCACCGGGGGCCGGCGGGGGGGCCGGGATGAGCAGTTCTTC. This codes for CATGGRRGGRDEQFF.